This TCR beta chain comes out of a study of CD8 T cells in Susac syndrome (dated by TCRdb to between 2019 and 2020). Study-wide context: The study used repertoire sequencing to test whether antigen drove CD8+ T cell activation and differentiation in Susac syndrome. The study compared CD8+ T cell repertoire clonality among approximately twelve healthy donors, around 14 Susac syndrome patients and some 16 multiple sclerosis patients. Broad study findings and their caveats: The TCR sequencing and HLA analysis was acknowledged to have included a relatively small number of individuals.

On this clonotype: Its binding antigen is unknown. No quality values exist for individual bases; no much larger clone is one base distant.

RNA was extracted using the RNeasy kit, and roughly 0.5 to 1 microgram was reverse transcribed with random hexamers. The immunoSEQ multiplex PCR assay, which covers 54 Vbeta and 13 Jbeta segments, was used to amplify TCR beta CDR3 regions. To correct PCR amplification bias, a synthetic template baseline was used for both primer optimization and computational correction. On the authors' methods: Reads were annotated to V, D and J genes per IMGT and analyzed with immunoSEQ Analyzer, keeping only productive sequences. To calculate clonality, Shannon entropy was normalized by log2 of the number of productive unique sequences and then subtracted from one. For each patient and control, public and private clones were evaluated among the 100 most prevalent clones. Susac-specific clones were defined as absent from healthy and MS cohorts, 800 to 1,200 published viral clones and other ImmuneACCESS disease sequences. TCRdb reprocessing: public reads trimmed at Q25 with fastp, clones called with MiXCR, in-frame beta chains kept. Every entry covers one CDR3 protein and lists the most common genes and DNA from its rows. The V and J calls follow TCRdb's processing rather than the paper's. A total of about 290,000 distinct CDR3 sequences appear in this sample, 85% of them only once. Roughly 0.21% of the sample is taken by the ten largest.

V loses 4 bases of germline sequence and J loses 1 base, and the interval between the two ends is 27 bases. Including cysteine and phenylalanine, the CDR3 has 20 amino acids. Only the CDR3 part of the read is kept: 60 bases, read in frame from the first base. From the germline V gene, CDR1 is SGDLS and CDR2 is YYNGEE. Peripheral blood CD8+ and CD4+ T cells from healthy donors, Susac syndrome patients and multiple sclerosis patients were profiled using high-throughput TCR beta sequencing. The multiple sclerosis controls were treatment-naive patients whose relapsing-remitting disease, either stable or active, fulfilled the revised McDonald criteria. Bulk CD8+ and CD4+ T cells were purified by magnetic negative isolation, whereas CD8+ TEMRA cells were enriched by FACS. Blood was collected in EDTA tubes and processed within 24 hours, with PBMCs isolated through density gradient centrifugation. PBMCs destined for TCR sequencing were cryopreserved in liquid nitrogen and later thawed in a 37 °C water bath. The sorted or isolated CD4+, CD8+ and CD8+ TEMRA cells had a purity of 90% or higher.

The chain was built from TRBV9 and TRBJ2-1; TRBD1 is perhaps the D gene, given 6 matching bases. The TCR sequence derives from a human donor with multiple sclerosis. The sequenced sample consisted of CD8+ T cells from PBMCs. The CDR3: CASSPGEWGPWGPSYNEQFF. The DNA reads as follows: TGTGCCAGCAGCCCAGGGGAATGGGGGCCCTGGGGGCCATCCTACAATGAGCAGTTCTTC.